These 30 T cell receptor beta chains came from one sample sequenced in a study of CD8 T cells in ankylosing spondylitis. MiXCR, run by TCRdb on the 5' RACE reads, gives a single entry per CDR3 protein. The sample consists of about 44,000 distinct CDR3 sequences, 11% of them appearing once. Source material: blood, either unsorted or a sorted T cell fraction (not recorded which). The receptors shown here come from a male donor with ankylosing spondylitis or in good health (not recorded which).

In its sample, this clonotype was seen many times. CDR3 in DNA: TGTGCCAGCAGTTGGGACCAAGAGACCCAGTACTTC. This codes for CASSWDQETQYF. This chain uses TRBV12-3 or TRBV12-4 with TRBJ2-5; unclear D gene. The germline V and J ends were trimmed by 4 bases and 0 bases, with 3 bases remaining between them. This CDR3 spans 12 amino acids.

This clonotype was recorded many times. J is TRBJ2-7 and V is TRBV28; no definite D call. The germline V and J ends were trimmed by 6 bases and 7 bases, with 22 bases remaining between them. There are 15 residues in the CDR3. From germline, CDR1 is MDHEN and CDR2 SYDVKM. The CDR3 is CASRARSLPNSEQYF. The CDR3 nucleotides read TGTGCCAGCAGGGCCCGGAGTTTACCCAATTCGGAGCAGTACTTC.

This clonotype was found many times. CDR3 amino acids: CASSEQGLANYGYTF. The CDR3 DNA is TGTGCCAGCAGCGAGCAGGGTTTGGCTAACTATGGCTACACCTTC. The chain recombines TRBV25-1 with TRBJ1-2; D may be TRBD1 (5 bases). This CDR3 has 15 residues. Per the germline V gene, CDR1 is MGHDK and CDR2 is SYGVNS. V was trimmed by 6 bases and J by 0 bases, leaving 14 bases between them.

At least ten counts were recorded for this clonotype. The rearrangement links TRBV3-1 to TRBJ2-1; the match to TRBD2 covers 12 bases. After removal of 0 bases from V and 0 bases from J, the junction contained 6 bases not matched to a gene. The CDR3 length is 19 residues. Germline V lookup: CDR1 LGHDT, CDR2 YNNKEL (reference sequence). As DNA, the CDR3 is TGTGCCAGCAGCCAAGATAGACTAGCGGGGGCTAGCTCCTACAATGAGCAGTTCTTC. Its translation: CASSQDRLAGASSYNEQFF.

This clonotype has ten or more counts. The chain couples TRBV19 to TRBJ1-5, with D maybe TRBD1 (5 bases). Trimming shortened V by 5 bases and J by 7 bases, and 12 bases separated the two germline ends. The CDR3 is made up of 13 amino acids. Germline V lookup: CDR1 LNHDA, CDR2 SQIVND (reference sequence). The CDR3: CASSEGRGQPQHF. In DNA form, the CDR3 reads TGTGCCAGTAGTGAGGGGCGAGGACAGCCCCAGCATTTT.

In this sample, this clonotype turned up many times. The chain is built from TRBV5-1 and TRBJ2-1; no reliable D call. The CDR3 covers 14 residues. The germline V and J ends were trimmed by 6 bases and 2 bases, with 12 bases remaining between them. Germline values: CDR1 SGHRS, CDR2 YFSETQ. This chain's CDR3 is CASTLSATYNEQFF. The CDR3 coding sequence is TGCGCCAGCACTCTTTCCGCGACCTACAATGAGCAGTTCTTC.

The sample holds a few counts of this clonotype. The CDR3 DNA reads TGTGCCAGCAGCTTATCAAGGACAGGGGGTGCTCAGCCCCAGCATTTT. Protein sequence: CASSLSRTGGAQPQHF. This chain joins TRBV7-2 and TRBJ1-5; 10 bases match TRBD1. The ends lost 2 bases at V and 6 bases at J; junction bases unmatched: 7. This CDR3 comprises 16 residues. Germline CDR1 and CDR2: SGHTA and FQGNSA.

At least ten counts were recorded for this clonotype. This chain uses TRBV6-1 with TRBJ2-2; 10 positions agree with TRBD1. This CDR3 region has 16 residues. V was clipped by 9 bases and J by 0 bases; unmatched bases: 7. From germline, CDR1 is MNHNS and CDR2 SASEGT. DNA for the CDR3: TGTGCCAGTACGGACAGGGGGAATACGAACACCGGGGAGCTGTTTTTT. It codes for CASTDRGNTNTGELFF.

In its sample, this clonotype was seen many times. The rearrangement links TRBV5-1 to TRBJ2-5; D uncertain. Germline V CDR1 and CDR2: SGHRS, YFSETQ. V lost 1 base and J 2 bases, leaving 6 bases between the germline ends. The CDR3 has 13 amino acids. The CDR3 bases are TGCGCCAGCAGCTTGATGGGTCAAGAGACCCAGTACTTC. This gives the protein CASSLMGQETQYF.

The rearrangement links TRBV27 to TRBJ1-2; a possible D gene is TRBD1 (5 bases). Trimming removed 0 bases at V and 3 bases at J, with 11 bases between. The germline gives CDR1 MNHEY, CDR2 SMNVEV (reference sequence). This CDR3 has 15 amino acids. The DNA of the CDR3 is TGTGCCAGCAGTTTATCGCTGGGGGTGGACTATGGCTACACCTTC. Translation gives CASSLSLGVDYGYTF.

V gene TRBV28 combines with J gene TRBJ2-7, with TRBD1 identical over 8 bases. Per germline, CDR1 MDHEN and CDR2 SYDVKM. CDR3 length: 13 residues. After removal of 10 bases from V and 6 bases from J, the junction contained 11 bases not matched to a gene. The DNA for the CDR3 is TGTGCCATCCACGGGACAGGACATTGCGAGCAGTACTTC. It translates to CAIHGTGHCEQYF.

The CDR3 region has the DNA TGTGCCAGCAGTGAACCAGGATCTCGAAGTCAGCCCCAGCATTTT. Protein product: CASSEPGSRSQPQHF. The V and J genes are TRBV2 and TRBJ1-5; D remains unclear. The CDR3 loop spans 15 amino acids. Trimming took off 2 bases at V and 6 bases at J, with 14 bases between the two ends. The germline V gene encodes CDR1 SNHLY and CDR2 FYNNEI.

This clonotype was counted many times. The V gene is TRBV12-3 or TRBV12-4, the J gene TRBJ2-5, with 9 bases aligning to TRBD2. After removal of 7 bases from V and 3 bases from J, the junction contained 15 bases not matched to a gene. CDR3 length: 17 amino acids. The CDR3 loop reads CASTPGVAGAGEETQYF. The CDR3 DNA is TGTGCCAGCACCCCAGGGGTAGCGGGGGCCGGGGAAGAGACCCAGTACTTC.

The table lists this clonotype with many counts. The chain uses TRBV6-1 and TRBJ1-2, with D unclear. The CDR3 runs to 13 residues. CDR1 and CDR2 (germline): MNHNS, SASEGT. Trimming cost V 6 bases and J 2 bases, with 10 bases left between them. CDR3 DNA: TGTGCCAGCAGCCTGCACCCCAACTATGGCTACACCTTC. The encoded protein is CASSLHPNYGYTF.

This clonotype was counted many times. The gene calls are TRBV10-3 and TRBJ2-2; D possibly corresponds to TRBD1 (6 bases). Trimming cost V 3 bases and J 4 bases, with 12 bases left between them. CDR1 is ENHRY and CDR2 is SYGVKD in the germline V gene. The CDR3 covers 15 residues. The CDR3 sequence is CAISETGTGTGELFF. CDR3 sequence (DNA): TGTGCCATCAGTGAAACAGGGACGGGCACCGGGGAGCTGTTTTTT.

This clonotype was observed many times. The chain employs TRBV14 and TRBJ2-1, with D tentatively TRBD1 (5 bases). The CDR3 contains 14 residues. Trimming pared 1 base from V and 5 bases from J, leaving 9 bases between. CDR1 is SGHDN, CDR2 FVKESK, per germline. This CDR3 reads CASSQAWTNNEQFF. Here the CDR3 DNA reads TGTGCCAGCAGCCAAGCGTGGACAAACAATGAGCAGTTCTTC. The entire variable domain, with the rest obtained from reference TRBV14 and TRBJ2-1, is as follows: EAGVTQFPSHSVIEKGQTVTLRCDPISGHDNLYWYRRVMGKEIKFLLHFVKESKQDESGMPNNRFLAERTGGTYSTLKVQPAELEDSGVYFCASSQAWTNNEQFFGPGTRLTVL.

This clonotype appeared many times. The chain uses TRBV11-2 and TRBJ2-2, with 9 bases lining up with TRBD1. CDR1 is SGHAT and CDR2 is FQNNGV in the germline V gene. V shed 6 bases and J 8 bases; nucleotides not matched to a gene: 16. CDR3 length: 17 amino acids. The CDR3 loop reads CASRSGSGTGLLGELFF. DNA for the CDR3: TGTGCCAGCAGGTCGGGCTCCGGGACAGGGCTTCTTGGGGAGCTGTTTTTT.

This clonotype was counted at least ten times. The rearrangement uses TRBV5-6 and TRBJ2-5, with D possibly being TRBD1 or TRBD2 (6 bases each). CDR1 SGHDT and CDR2 YYEEEE come from the germline V gene. V was clipped by 4 bases and J by 5 bases, with 18 bases between them. The CDR3 is made up of 15 amino acids. The CDR3 DNA reads as TGTGCCAGCAGCGTTAGGGGGGCCAGGCCGGAGACCCAGTACTTC. It specifies CASSVRGARPETQYF.

This clonotype appeared many times. V is TRBV12-3 or TRBV12-4 and J is TRBJ2-3, with a tentative D call TRBD2 (6 bases). The CDR3 has 13 amino acids. V shed 5 bases and J shed 2 bases, with 8 bases lying between them. The CDR3 sequence is CASSTDYTDTQYF. The CDR3 DNA reads as TGTGCCAGCAGTACGGACTACACAGATACGCAGTATTTT.

This clonotype was seen at least ten times. The V call is TRBV20-1, the J call TRBJ2-1, with 8 bases matching TRBD2. CDR1 DFQATT and CDR2 SNEGSKA come from the germline V gene (reference sequence). Trimming removed 0 bases from V and 4 bases from J; junction bases left unmatched: 2. This CDR3 region has 14 residues. The CDR3 region is CSARDGGGYNEQFF. CDR3 nucleotide sequence: TGCAGTGCTAGAGACGGGGGGGGGTACAATGAGCAGTTCTTC.

This clonotype came up many times. The rearrangement links TRBV20-1 to TRBJ1-2; 7 bases fit TRBD1. CDR3 length: 13 residues. V lost 5 bases and J lost 4; bases outside the gene matches: 7. Germline CDR1 reads DFQATT; CDR2 reads SNEGSKA (reference sequence). CDR3 in amino acids: CSAPQGTSYGYTF. The CDR3 region has the DNA TGCAGTGCTCCACAGGGGACAAGCTATGGCTACACCTTC.

This clonotype was counted at least ten times. This chain connects TRBV18 to TRBJ1-5, with a tentative D call TRBD1 (6 bases). The CDR3 is made up of 13 amino acids. V shed 6 bases and J shed 3 bases, with 9 bases lying between them. The germline gives CDR1 KGHSH, CDR2 LQKENI. The chain's CDR3 is CASSRDINQPQHF. The CDR3 DNA reads TGTGCCAGCTCCCGGGACATCAATCAGCCCCAGCATTTT.

This clonotype was counted at least ten times. V gene TRBV5-1 combines with J gene TRBJ2-2, with unresolved D. Trimming took 5 bases from V and 0 from J, leaving 8 bases between them. Germline CDR1 is SGHRS and CDR2 is YFSETQ. CDR3 size: 14 residues. CDR3 amino acids: CASSSQPNTGELFF. The DNA of the CDR3 is TGCGCCAGCAGTTCCCAGCCGAACACCGGGGAGCTGTTTTTT.

This clonotype has ten or more counts. V and J are TRBV11-1 and TRBJ2-3, with D hard to call. Per the germline V gene, CDR1 is SGHAT and CDR2 is FQDESV (reference sequence). V lost 4 bases to trimming and J lost 0 bases, with 8 bases between them. The CDR3 contains 14 residues. DNA of the CDR3: TGTGCCAGCAGCTCCCTGGCTAGCACAGATACGCAGTATTTT. Amino acids: CASSSLASTDTQYF.

The table lists this clonotype with many counts. The V call is TRBV6-1, the J call TRBJ2-4, with D perhaps assigned TRBD1 or TRBD2 (5 bases each). The CDR3 is 16 residues long. The V and J ends lost 6 bases and 6 bases respectively, with 21 bases between them. The germline gives CDR1 MNHNS, CDR2 SASEGT. The CDR3 DNA reads TGTGCCAGCAGCCCCTCTGGGATCCCCGGGGCAAACATTCAGTACTTC. This translates into CASSPSGIPGANIQYF.

This clonotype was seen many times. This chain links TRBV10-3 with TRBJ1-2; the D is unclear. CDR3 size: 12 residues. The V and J ends lost 2 bases and 4 bases respectively, with 5 bases between them. Germline lookup yields CDR1 ENHRY and CDR2 SYGVKD. The CDR3 DNA reads as TGTGCCATCAGTGAGGATGTCTATGGCTACACCTTC. It yields the protein CAISEDVYGYTF.

There are a few counts of this clonotype. The V gene is TRBV7-9, the J gene TRBJ2-7; D possibly uses TRBD1 or TRBD2 (5 bases each). This CDR3 has 16 residues. The germline V and J ends were trimmed by 0 bases and 4 bases, with 16 bases remaining between them. Germline V CDR1 and CDR2: SEHNR, FQNEAQ (reference sequence). CDR3 sequence (DNA): TGTGCCAGCAGCTTAGCGAGGGGAAACCTCGTGTACGAGCAGTACTTC. This translates into CASSLARGNLVYEQYF.

This clonotype was counted many times. The genes are TRBV6-5 and TRBJ2-2, with TRBD2 identical over 8 bases. V was clipped by 2 bases and J by 7 bases; unmatched bases: 9. This CDR3 comprises 16 residues. Germline V gene data show CDR1 as MNHEY and CDR2 as SVGAGI. CDR3 in DNA: TGTGCCAGCAGTTACCCTCACGGGGGGGCAGTCGGGGAGCTGTTTTTT. It is translated as CASSYPHGGAVGELFF.

This clonotype was counted only a few times. The rearrangement uses TRBV5-6 and TRBJ1-1, with a tentative D call TRBD1 (5 bases). The V gene lost 1 base and the J gene lost 3 bases, with 19 bases spanning the gap. Germline V lookup: CDR1 SGHDT, CDR2 YYEEEE. The CDR3 runs to 17 residues. The CDR3 region is CASSLWWDVRVDTEAFF. DNA of the CDR3: TGTGCCAGCAGCTTGTGGTGGGACGTCCGTGTTGACACTGAAGCTTTCTTT.

This clonotype was observed many times. The chain employs TRBV12-3 or TRBV12-4 and TRBJ1-5; TRBD1 aligns across 7 bases. The CDR3 extends over 15 amino acids. With 6 bases clipped from V and 5 bases from J, the junction kept 10 bases outside the gene matches. CDR3 coding DNA: TGTGCCAGCAGGACCACAGGGGTTGGGGATCAGCCCCAGCATTTT. Its protein product is CASRTTGVGDQPQHF.